A single T cell receptor beta chain is shown here with its context. The antigen is not known. PCR amplification relied on 60 Vbeta primers (plus 13 Jbeta primers). TCRdb keeps only in-frame clones here, not all; method: immunoSEQ multiplex PCR. In the table there are about 180,000 clones, over 70% of which are singletons. The sample comes from a study of cytomegalovirus exposure and HLA in healthy donors. Across the study: HLA-typed donors contributed 80 million or so unique TCRs, which were held in an early data release. In terms of ancestry, the Caucasian-associated cluster contained 80% to 90% of the approximately 430 genotyped donors. Study-level results: With further analysis later on, most CMV-associated TCR beta chains appeared HLA-restricted. Links to common viral pathogens appeared, in a later analysis, for several of the most significant clusters.

J was trimmed by 5 bases and V by 2 bases; bases with no gene match: 5. Germline V gene sequence: CDR1 SGHAT, CDR2 FQNNGV. The CDR3 extends over 14 amino acids. Material for sequencing was PBMCs. V gene TRBV11-2 combines with J gene TRBJ2-5; 7 nucleotides agree with TRBD1. This clonotype was obtained from a man aged 40-55 years in good health and CMV-seronegative. The CDR3 protein is CASSLLGGRETQYF. CDR3 nucleotides: TGTGCCAGCAGCTTACTAGGGGGCCGGGAGACCCAGTACTTC. Full variable domain (missing parts from reference TRBV11-2 and TRBJ2-5): EAGVAQSPRYKIIEKRQSVAFWCNPISGHATLYWYQQILGQGPKLLIQFQNNGVVDDSQLPKDRFSAERLKGVDSTLKIQPAKLEDSAVYLCASSLLGGRETQYFGPGTRLLVL.